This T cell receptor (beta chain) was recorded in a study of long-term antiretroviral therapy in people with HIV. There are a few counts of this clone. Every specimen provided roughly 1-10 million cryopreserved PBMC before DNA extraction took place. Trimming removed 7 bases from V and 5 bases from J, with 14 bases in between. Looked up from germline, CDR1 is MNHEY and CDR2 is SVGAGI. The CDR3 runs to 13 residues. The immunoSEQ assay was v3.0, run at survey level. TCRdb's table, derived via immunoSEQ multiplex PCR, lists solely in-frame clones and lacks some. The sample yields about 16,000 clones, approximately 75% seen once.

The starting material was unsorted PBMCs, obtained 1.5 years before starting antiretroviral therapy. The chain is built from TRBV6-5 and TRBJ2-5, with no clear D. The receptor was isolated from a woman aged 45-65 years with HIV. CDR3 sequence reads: CASNVGYQETQYF. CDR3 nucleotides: TGTGCCAGCAATGTCGGTTATCAGGAGACCCAGTACTTC.